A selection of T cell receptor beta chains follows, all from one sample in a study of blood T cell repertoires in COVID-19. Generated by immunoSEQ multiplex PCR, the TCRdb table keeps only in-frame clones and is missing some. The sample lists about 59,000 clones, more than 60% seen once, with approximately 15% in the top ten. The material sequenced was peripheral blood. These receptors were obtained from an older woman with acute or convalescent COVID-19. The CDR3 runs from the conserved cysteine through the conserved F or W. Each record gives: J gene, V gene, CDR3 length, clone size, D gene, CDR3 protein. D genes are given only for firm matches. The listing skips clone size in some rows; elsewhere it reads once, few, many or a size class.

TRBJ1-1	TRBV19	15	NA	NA	CASRADRVEGTEAFF
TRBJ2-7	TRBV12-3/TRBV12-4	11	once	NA	CASSFLKEQYF
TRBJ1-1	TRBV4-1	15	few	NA	CASSPGVGVAPEAFF
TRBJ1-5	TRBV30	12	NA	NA	CAWSIHNQPQHF
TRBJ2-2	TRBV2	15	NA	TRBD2	CASRPAGGQHGELFF
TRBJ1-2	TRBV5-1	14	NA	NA	CASSPSGGDYGYTF
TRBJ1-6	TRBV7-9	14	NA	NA	CASSSNRWDSPLHF
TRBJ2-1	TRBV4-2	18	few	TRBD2	CASSRSYGGGTTGYEQFF
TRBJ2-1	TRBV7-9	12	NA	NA	CASSFIPGEQFF
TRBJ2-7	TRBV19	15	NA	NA	CASSIAAGGSYEQYF
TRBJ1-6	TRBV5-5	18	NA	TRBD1	CASSGDRGGSQLNSPLHF
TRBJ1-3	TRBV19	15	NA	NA	CASSMLTNSGNTIYF
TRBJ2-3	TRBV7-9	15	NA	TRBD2	CASRLGLAGTDTQYF
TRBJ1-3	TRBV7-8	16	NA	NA	CASSFGETASGNTIYF